Below are 18 T cell receptor beta chains sequenced from a single sample in a study of cytomegalovirus exposure and HLA in healthy donors. Primers for the PCR totalled 60 Vbeta and 13 Jbeta. Generated by immunoSEQ multiplex PCR, the TCRdb table keeps only in-frame clones and is missing some. The repertoire has some 78,000 clones, approximately 80% of them found once; the top ten carry around 23%. Sequencing was done on a sample of PBMCs. These receptors originate from a woman aged 45 to 65 in good health and CMV-seropositive.

This clone was picked up a small number of times. The chain combines TRBV5-1 with TRBJ1-2; no reliable D call. V lost 0 bases and J lost 3, with 6 bases in between. Germline assignment: CDR1 SGHRS and CDR2 YFSETQ. The CDR3 contains 13 residues. CDR3 coding DNA: TGCGCCAGCAGCTTGGACGGTGACTATGGCTACACCTTC. Its translation is CASSLDGDYGYTF.

This rearrangement joins TRBV28 to TRBJ2-2, with D perhaps matching TRBD1 (5 bases). This CDR3 has 14 residues. Trimming removed 5 bases from V and 5 bases from J, with 12 bases in between. Germline V gene sequence: CDR1 MDHEN, CDR2 SYDVKM. CDR3 region: CASSLAQETGELFF. The CDR3 nucleotides read TGTGCCAGCAGTCTCGCACAGGAAACCGGGGAGCTGTTTTTT.

The chain couples TRBV6-5 to TRBJ1-5, with a tentative D call TRBD1 (5 bases). Germline V CDR1 and CDR2: MNHEY, SVGAGI. The CDR3 loop spans 13 amino acids. V was shortened by 0 bases and J by 6 bases, with 6 bases between the two germline ends. CDR3 in DNA: TGTGCCAGCAGTTACTCAAGGGGTCAGCCCCAGCATTTT. It translates to CASSYSRGQPQHF.

The gene calls are TRBV5-1 and TRBJ2-7; weak D call: TRBD1 (6 bases). CDR3 size: 15 residues. Per germline, CDR1 SGHRS and CDR2 YFSETQ. Trimming removed 3 bases at V and 7 bases at J, with 20 bases between. The CDR3 region is CASSSGQSAYGEQYF. The CDR3 nucleotides are TGCGCCAGCAGCTCAGGACAGTCAGCGTACGGGGAGCAGTACTTC.

A word on this clone: The junction departs from the called germline gene at one end, perhaps through a read error. This rearrangement joins TRBV12-5 to TRBJ2-1; tentative D call: TRBD2 (5 bases). Germline values: CDR1 LGHNT, CDR2 FRNRAP. This CDR3 contains 13 residues. The CDR3 DNA reads TGTGTTAGTGAGGACCCCCGAGGGTATGAGCAGTTCTTC. Residues: CVSEDPRGYEQFF.

The V gene is TRBV7-2, the J gene TRBJ2-5, with 10 bases lining up with TRBD2. This CDR3 contains 18 residues. With V trimmed by 6 bases and J by 7 bases, 20 bases remained unmatched. Germline-derived CDR1 and CDR2 are SGHTA and FQGNSA. The CDR3 region has the DNA TGTGCCAGCAGTTTTATTGGGCTAGCGGGGGCCTCGGGGCTGACCCAGTACTTC. Translated: CASSFIGLAGASGLTQYF.

The V call is TRBV13, the J call TRBJ1-4, with 8 bases lining up with TRBD1. Per germline, CDR1 PRHDT and CDR2 FYEKMQ (reference sequence). The CDR3 is 14 amino acids. Trimming at V came to 5 bases and at J to 7 bases, leaving 6 bases not matched to a gene. The CDR3 DNA follows: TGTGCCAGCAGCCCTGGACAGGGCTCTGAAAAACTGTTTTTT. Its protein product is CASSPGQGSEKLFF.

This sequence joins TRBV7-2 and TRBJ2-7; a weak D match, TRBD1 (5 bases). Germline CDR1 reads SGHTA; CDR2 reads FQGNSA. The germline V and J ends were trimmed by 2 bases and 5 bases, with 10 bases remaining between them. CDR3 length equals 13 residues. The CDR3 DNA reads as TGTGCCAGCAGCTTACAGGGAAGCCACGAGCAGTACTTC. It yields the protein CASSLQGSHEQYF.

This rearrangement joins TRBV6-5 to TRBJ2-1; 12 nucleotides align to TRBD2. The junction had 9 bases not matched to a gene; V was cut back by 6 bases and J by 12 bases. The germline CDR1 and CDR2 sequences are MNHEY and SVGAGI. The CDR3 is 14 amino acids. The CDR3 coding sequence is TGTGCCAGCAGGACTAGCGGGGGCCAGGTCGGGCAGTTCTTC. Its translation: CASRTSGGQVGQFF.

About this clone: The germline gene is not matched at one end of the junction; a read error may be the cause. V usage is TRBV7-7 and J usage is TRBJ2-5, with D possibly being TRBD1 (7 bases). Germline V gives CDR1 SSHAT, CDR2 FNYEAQ (reference sequence). The CDR3 runs 13 residues. DNA of the CDR3: TGTGCTAGCAGCGCGGGACAGCTAGAGACCCAGTACTTC. It specifies CASSAGQLETQYF.

The V gene is TRBV29-1, the J gene TRBJ1-1, with D unresolved. This CDR3 region has 13 residues. V was clipped by 4 bases and J by 9 bases, with 18 bases between them. Germline-derived CDR1 and CDR2 are SQVTM and ANQGSEA. The CDR3 coding sequence is TGCAGCGTTGCCTCTCCGGGTGGTAGAAAAGCTTTCTTT. Encoded protein: CSVASPGGRKAFF.

This clone was seen more than once but under ten times. This chain links TRBV13 with TRBJ2-5, with 7 positions matching TRBD1. There are 14 residues in the CDR3. Trimming removed 5 bases from V and 5 bases from J; junction bases left unmatched: 8. Germline CDR1 and CDR2: PRHDT and FYEKMQ (reference sequence). The CDR3 region is CASSTRQGWETQYF. CDR3 bases: TGTGCCAGCAGCACCCGACAGGGTTGGGAGACCCAGTACTTC.

This clone was counted once. The V gene is TRBV27, the J gene TRBJ1-4; D is possibly TRBD1 (5 bases). CDR1 MNHEY and CDR2 SMNVEV come from the germline V gene (reference sequence). The CDR3 totals 14 residues. Trimming cost V 5 bases and J 6 bases, with 13 bases left between them. The CDR3 loop is CASSPLGGDEKLFF. CDR3 coding DNA: TGTGCCAGCAGTCCGCTGGGGGGAGATGAAAAACTGTTTTTT.

The CDR3 region has the DNA TGTGCCAGCAGCGCTAGCTATGGCTACACCTTC. It specifies CASSASYGYTF. The rearrangement uses TRBV9 and TRBJ1-2; D call uncertain. Trimming removed 3 bases at V and 4 bases at J, with 4 bases between. This CDR3 has 11 amino acids. CDR1 is SGDLS and CDR2 is YYNGEE in the germline V gene.

The chain carries TRBV11-2 and TRBJ2-7; possible D gene TRBD2, 6 bases. Per germline, CDR1 SGHAT and CDR2 FQNNGV. The germline V and J ends were trimmed by 6 bases and 2 bases, with 11 bases remaining between them. CDR3 length: 13 amino acids. CDR3 region: CASSPGLPYEQYF. The CDR3 nucleotides read TGTGCCAGCAGTCCGGGACTCCCCTACGAGCAGTACTTC.

This chain links TRBV5-5 with TRBJ2-1; 11 nucleotides agree with TRBD2. CDR1 and CDR2 (germline): SGHKS, YYEKEE (reference sequence). This CDR3 has 14 residues. V shed 4 bases and J 7 bases; nucleotides not matched to a gene: 4. DNA of the CDR3: TGTGCCAGCAGCCATAGCGGGAGGGGGAATGAGCAGTTCTTC. Translation gives CASSHSGRGNEQFF.

The genes are TRBV12-2 and TRBJ1-2; no check of the table's D call, TRBD1, against the DNA was made. TRBV12-2 is shown as a pseudogene. This CDR3 spans 17 amino acids. The CDR3 region is CASRMGQKLVTNYGYTF. The CDR3 nucleotides read TGTGCAAGTCGCATGGGACAGAAACTCGTAACTAACTATGGCTACACCTTC.

This clone was counted only a few times. V gene TRBV5-8 combines with J gene TRBJ1-1; D ambiguous. The germline gives CDR1 SGHTS, CDR2 YDEGEE. The V gene lost 9 bases and the J gene lost 4 bases, with 19 bases spanning the gap. The CDR3 covers 14 residues. The CDR3 bases are TGTGCCACCGGGATGACGGCTGAGGGCACTGAAGCTTTCTTT. Its protein is CATGMTAEGTEAFF.